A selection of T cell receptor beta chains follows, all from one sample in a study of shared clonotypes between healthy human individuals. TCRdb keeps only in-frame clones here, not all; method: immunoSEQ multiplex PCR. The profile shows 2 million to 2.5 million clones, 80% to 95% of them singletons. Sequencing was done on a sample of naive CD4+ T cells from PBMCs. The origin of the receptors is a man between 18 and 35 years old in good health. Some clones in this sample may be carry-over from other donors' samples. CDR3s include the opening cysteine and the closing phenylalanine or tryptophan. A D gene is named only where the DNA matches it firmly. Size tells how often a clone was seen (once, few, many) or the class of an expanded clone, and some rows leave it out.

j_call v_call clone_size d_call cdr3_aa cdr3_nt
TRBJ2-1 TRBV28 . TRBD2 CAGSRTAGTSGSRGYNEQFF TGTGCCGGGAGCCGGACAGCCGGGACTAGCGGGAGTAGAGGGTACAATGAGCAGTTCTTC
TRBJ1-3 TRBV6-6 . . CASSLVEAGNTIYF TGTGCCAGCAGCCTCGTGGAAGCTGGAAACACCATATATTTT
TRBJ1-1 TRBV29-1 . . CSVAGQVNTEAFF TGCAGCGTTGCGGGACAAGTGAACACTGAAGCTTTCTTT
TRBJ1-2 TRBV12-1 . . CASSFATGGLDYGYTF TGTGCCAGCAGCTTTGCTACAGGGGGCCTGGACTATGGCTACACCTTC
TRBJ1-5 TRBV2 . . CASSERIPNQPQHF TGTGCCAGCAGTGAAAGAATCCCAAATCAGCCTCAGCATTTT
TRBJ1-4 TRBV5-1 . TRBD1 CASSLGGTGVTNEKLFF TGCGCCAGCAGCTTGGGGGGCACAGGGGTGACTAATGAAAAACTGTTTTTT
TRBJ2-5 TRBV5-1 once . CASSLASLGQETQYF TGCGCCAGCAGCTTGGCCTCCCTAGGGCAGGAGACCCAGTACTTC
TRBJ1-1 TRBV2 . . CASRSRGAEAFF TGTGCCAGCAGATCCCGGGGCGCTGAAGCTTTCTTT
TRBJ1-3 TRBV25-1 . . CASSVQGGNTIYF TGTGCCAGCAGTGTCCAGGGCGGAAACACCATATATTTT
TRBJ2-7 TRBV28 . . CASSGVFPRSYEQYF TGTGCCAGCAGTGGAGTATTTCCCCGTTCATACGAGCAGTACTTC
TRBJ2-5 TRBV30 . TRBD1 CAWETGGQETQYF TGTGCCTGGGAGACAGGGGGTCAAGAGACCCAGTACTTC
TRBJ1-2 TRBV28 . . CASSLGLGGYGYTF TGTGCCAGCAGTTTAGGCCTCGGGGGCTATGGCTACACCTTC
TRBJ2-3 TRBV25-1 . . CASSSMASPDTQYF TGTGCCAGCAGTAGTATGGCTAGCCCAGATACGCAGTATTTT
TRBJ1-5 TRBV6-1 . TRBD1 CASSPRTGLYQPQHF TGTGCCAGCAGTCCCCGGACAGGACTTTATCAGCCCCAGCATTTT
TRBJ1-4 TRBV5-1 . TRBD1 CASSFNPTGDSWTNEKLFF TGCGCCAGCAGCTTTAACCCCACAGGGGATTCGTGGACTAATGAAAAACTGTTTTTT
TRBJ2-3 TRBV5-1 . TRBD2 CASISGLAGVDTQYF TGCGCCAGCATCTCGGGACTAGCGGGAGTAGATACGCAGTATTTT
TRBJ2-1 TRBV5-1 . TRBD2 CASSLLTSGSYEQFF TGCGCCAGCAGCTTATTGACTAGCGGGAGCTATGAGCAGTTCTTC
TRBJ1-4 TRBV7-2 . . CASSLDRRSREKLFF TGTGCCAGCAGCTTAGACCGGCGCTCCCGTGAAAAACTGTTTTTT
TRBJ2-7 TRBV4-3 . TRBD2 CASSPSRASGRAGEQYF TGCGCCAGCAGCCCGTCTAGAGCCAGCGGGAGGGCAGGCGAGCAGTACTTC
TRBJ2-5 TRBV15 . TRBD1 CATSRQDREETQYF TGTGCCACCAGCAGACAGGACAGGGAGGAGACCCAGTACTTC
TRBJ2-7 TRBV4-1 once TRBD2 CASSLTSGTSYEQYF TGCGCCAGCAGCTTAACTAGCGGGACCTCCTACGAGCAGTACTTC
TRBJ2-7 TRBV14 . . CASSLDRNEQYF TGTGCCAGCAGCCTCGACAGAAACGAGCAGTACTTC